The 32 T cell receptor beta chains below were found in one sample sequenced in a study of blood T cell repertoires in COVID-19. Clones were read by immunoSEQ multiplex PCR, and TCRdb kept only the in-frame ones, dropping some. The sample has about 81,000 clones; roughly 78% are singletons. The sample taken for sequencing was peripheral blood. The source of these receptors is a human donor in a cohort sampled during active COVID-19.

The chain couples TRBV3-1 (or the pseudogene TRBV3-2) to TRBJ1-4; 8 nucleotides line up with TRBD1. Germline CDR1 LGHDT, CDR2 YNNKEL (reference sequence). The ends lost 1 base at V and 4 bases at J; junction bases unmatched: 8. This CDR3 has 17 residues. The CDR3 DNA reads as TGTGCCAGCAGCCAAGCCTTAACAGGGGGGGGTAATGAAAAACTGTTTTTT. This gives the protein CASSQALTGGGNEKLFF.

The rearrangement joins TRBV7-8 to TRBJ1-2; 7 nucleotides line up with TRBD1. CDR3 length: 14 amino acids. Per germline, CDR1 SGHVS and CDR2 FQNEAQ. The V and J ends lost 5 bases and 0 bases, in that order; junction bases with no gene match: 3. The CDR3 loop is CASSKTGSNYGYTF. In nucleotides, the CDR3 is TGTGCCAGCAGCAAGACAGGGTCTAACTATGGCTACACCTTC.

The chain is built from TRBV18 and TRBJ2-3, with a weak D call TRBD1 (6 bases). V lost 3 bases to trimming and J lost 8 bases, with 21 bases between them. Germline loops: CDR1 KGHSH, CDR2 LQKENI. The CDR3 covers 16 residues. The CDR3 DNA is TGTGCCAGCTCACCCAAGAGGGCACAGGGTAGTGGTACGCAGTATTTT. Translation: CASSPKRAQGSGTQYF.

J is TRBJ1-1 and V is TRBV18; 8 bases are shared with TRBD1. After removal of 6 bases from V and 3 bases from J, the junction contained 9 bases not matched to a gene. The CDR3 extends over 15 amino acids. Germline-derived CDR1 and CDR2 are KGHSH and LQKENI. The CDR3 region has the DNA TGTGCCAGCTCCCAGCTATCGACAGGGGACACTGAAGCTTTCTTT. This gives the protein CASSQLSTGDTEAFF.

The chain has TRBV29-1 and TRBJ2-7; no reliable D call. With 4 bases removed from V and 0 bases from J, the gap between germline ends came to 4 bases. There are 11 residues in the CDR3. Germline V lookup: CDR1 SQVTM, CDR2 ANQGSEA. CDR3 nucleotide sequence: TGCAGCGTTGGGCCCTCCTACGAGCAGTACTTC. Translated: CSVGPSYEQYF.

The CDR3 DNA follows: TGTGCCAGCTCACCACGGTCCGCGACGGCGGTTACAACTAATGAAAAACTGTTTTTT. Protein product: CASSPRSATAVTTNEKLFF. The V and J genes are TRBV18 and TRBJ1-4; D gene uncertain. From germline, CDR1 is KGHSH and CDR2 LQKENI. V lost 1 base, J lost 0 bases, and 18 bases lay in between. This CDR3 has 19 residues.

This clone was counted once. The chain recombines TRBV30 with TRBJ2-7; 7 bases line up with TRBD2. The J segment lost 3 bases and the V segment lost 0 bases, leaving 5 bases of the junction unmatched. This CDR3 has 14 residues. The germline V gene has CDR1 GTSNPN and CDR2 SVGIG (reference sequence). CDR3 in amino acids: CAWSVASGVYEQYF. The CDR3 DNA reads TGTGCCTGGAGTGTGGCTAGCGGAGTCTACGAGCAGTACTTC.

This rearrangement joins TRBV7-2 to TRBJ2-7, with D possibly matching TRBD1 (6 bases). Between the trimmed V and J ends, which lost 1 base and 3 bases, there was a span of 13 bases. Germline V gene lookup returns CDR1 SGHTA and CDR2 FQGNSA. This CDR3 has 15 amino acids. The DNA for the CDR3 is TGTGCCAGCAGCTTAGTAGGTCAGGGGATCTACGAGCAGTACTTC. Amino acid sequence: CASSLVGQGIYEQYF. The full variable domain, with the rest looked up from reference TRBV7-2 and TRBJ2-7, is GAGVSQSPSNKVTEKGKDVELRCDPISGHTALYWYRQSLGQGLEFLIYFQGNSAPDKSGLPSDRFSAERTGGSVSTLTIQRTQQEDSAVYLCASSLVGQGIYEQYFGPGTRLTVT.

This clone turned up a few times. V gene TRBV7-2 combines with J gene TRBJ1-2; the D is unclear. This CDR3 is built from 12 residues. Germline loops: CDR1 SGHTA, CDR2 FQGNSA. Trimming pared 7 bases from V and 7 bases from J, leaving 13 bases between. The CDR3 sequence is CASTLGPIGYTF. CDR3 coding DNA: TGTGCCAGCACCCTGGGCCCTATTGGCTACACCTTC.

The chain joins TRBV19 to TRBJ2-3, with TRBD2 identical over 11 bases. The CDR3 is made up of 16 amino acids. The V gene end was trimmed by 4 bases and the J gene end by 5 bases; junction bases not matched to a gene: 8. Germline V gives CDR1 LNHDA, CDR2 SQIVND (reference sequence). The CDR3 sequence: CASSKIAGGLGDTQYF. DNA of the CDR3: TGTGCCAGTAGTAAAATAGCGGGGGGGCTCGGAGATACGCAGTATTTT.

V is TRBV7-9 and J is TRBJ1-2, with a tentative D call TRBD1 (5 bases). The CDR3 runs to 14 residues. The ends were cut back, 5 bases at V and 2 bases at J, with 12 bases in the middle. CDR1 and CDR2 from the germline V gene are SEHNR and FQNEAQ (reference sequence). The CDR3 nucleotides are TGTGCCAGCAGCCTGGCGGGACCCAACTATGGCTACACCTTC. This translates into CASSLAGPNYGYTF. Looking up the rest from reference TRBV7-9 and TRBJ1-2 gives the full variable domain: DTGVSQNPRHKITKRGQNVTFRCDPISEHNRLYWYRQTLGQGPEFLTYFQNEAQLEKSRLLSDRFSAERPKGSFSTLEIQRTEQGDSAMYLCASSLAGPNYGYTFGSGTRLTVV.

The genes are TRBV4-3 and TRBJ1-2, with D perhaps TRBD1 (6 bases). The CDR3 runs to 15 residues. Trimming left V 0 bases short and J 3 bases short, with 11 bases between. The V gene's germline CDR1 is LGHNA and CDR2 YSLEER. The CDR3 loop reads CASSQDLAGDYGYTF. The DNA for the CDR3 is TGCGCCAGCAGCCAAGATCTGGCAGGGGACTATGGCTACACCTTC.

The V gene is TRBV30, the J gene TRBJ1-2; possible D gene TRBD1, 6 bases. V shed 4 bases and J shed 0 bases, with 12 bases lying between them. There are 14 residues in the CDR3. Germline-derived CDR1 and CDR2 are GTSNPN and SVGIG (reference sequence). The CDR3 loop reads CAWMETGSNYGYTF. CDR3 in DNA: TGTGCCTGGATGGAGACAGGCTCTAACTATGGCTACACCTTC.

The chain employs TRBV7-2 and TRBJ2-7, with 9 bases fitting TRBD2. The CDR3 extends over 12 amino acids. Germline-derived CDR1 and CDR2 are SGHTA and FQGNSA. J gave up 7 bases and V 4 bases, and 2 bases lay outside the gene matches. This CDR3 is CASSYLAGEQYF. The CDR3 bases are TGTGCCAGCAGCTACCTAGCGGGGGAGCAGTACTTC. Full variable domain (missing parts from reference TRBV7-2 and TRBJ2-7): GAGVSQSPSNKVTEKGKDVELRCDPISGHTALYWYRQSLGQGLEFLIYFQGNSAPDKSGLPSDRFSAERTGGSVSTLTIQRTQQEDSAVYLCASSYLAGEQYFGPGTRLTVT.

CDR3 protein: CASRKAGSNYGYTF. DNA of the CDR3: TGTGCCAGCAGAAAAGCAGGATCTAACTATGGCTACACCTTC. This sequence joins TRBV25-1 and TRBJ1-2; D is uncertain. The CDR3 runs 14 residues. V was cut by 6 bases and J by 0 bases, with 11 bases left in between. Germline CDR1 reads MGHDK; CDR2 reads SYGVNS.

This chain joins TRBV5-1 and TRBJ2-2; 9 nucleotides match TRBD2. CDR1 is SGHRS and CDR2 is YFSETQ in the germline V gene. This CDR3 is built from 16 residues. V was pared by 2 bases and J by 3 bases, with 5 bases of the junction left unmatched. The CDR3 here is CASSFIGGGDTGELFF. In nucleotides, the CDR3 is TGCGCCAGCAGCTTCATAGGCGGGGGGGACACCGGGGAGCTGTTTTTT.

CDR3 in amino acids: CAISAERGGLNNEQFF. The CDR3 region has the DNA TGTGCCATCAGTGCGGAGCGGGGGGGCTTAAACAATGAGCAGTTCTTC. The chain uses TRBV10-3 and TRBJ2-1, with 10 bases matching TRBD2. The CDR3 has 16 amino acids. CDR1 and CDR2 from the germline V gene are ENHRY and SYGVKD. The V segment lost 4 bases and the J segment 5 bases; nucleotides outside the gene matches: 8.

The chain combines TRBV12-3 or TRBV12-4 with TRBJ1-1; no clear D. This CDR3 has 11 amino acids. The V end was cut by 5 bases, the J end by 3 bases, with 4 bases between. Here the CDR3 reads CASSLYTEAFF. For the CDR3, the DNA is TGTGCCAGCAGTCTATACACTGAAGCTTTCTTT.

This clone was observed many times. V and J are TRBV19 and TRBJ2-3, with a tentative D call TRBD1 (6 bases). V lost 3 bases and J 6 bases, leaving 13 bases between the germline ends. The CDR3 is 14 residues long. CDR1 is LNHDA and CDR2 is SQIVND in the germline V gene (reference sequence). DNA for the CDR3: TGTGCCAGTAGTATTCAGGGGTCGGGCGATACGCAGTATTTT. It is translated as CASSIQGSGDTQYF.

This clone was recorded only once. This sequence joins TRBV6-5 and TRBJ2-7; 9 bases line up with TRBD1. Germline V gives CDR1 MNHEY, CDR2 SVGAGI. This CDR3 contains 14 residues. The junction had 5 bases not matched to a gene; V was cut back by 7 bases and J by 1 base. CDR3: CASTATGGSYEQYF. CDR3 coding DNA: TGTGCCAGCACCGCGACAGGGGGATCCTACGAGCAGTACTTC.

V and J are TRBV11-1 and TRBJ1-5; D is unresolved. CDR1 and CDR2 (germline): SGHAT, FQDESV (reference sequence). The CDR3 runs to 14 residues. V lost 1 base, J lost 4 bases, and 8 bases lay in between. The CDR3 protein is CASSLGGGNQPQHF. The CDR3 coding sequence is TGTGCCAGCAGCTTAGGGGGAGGAAATCAGCCCCAGCATTTT.

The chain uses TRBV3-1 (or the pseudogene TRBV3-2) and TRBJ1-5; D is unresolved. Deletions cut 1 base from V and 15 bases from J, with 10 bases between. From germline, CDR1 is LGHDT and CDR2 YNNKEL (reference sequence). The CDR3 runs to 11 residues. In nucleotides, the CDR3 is TGTGCCAGCAGCCAAGGGTTGCGCCTGCATTTT. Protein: CASSQGLRLHF.

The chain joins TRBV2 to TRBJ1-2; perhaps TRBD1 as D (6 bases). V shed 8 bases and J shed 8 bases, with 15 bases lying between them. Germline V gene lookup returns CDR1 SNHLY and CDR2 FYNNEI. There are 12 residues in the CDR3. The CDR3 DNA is TGTGCCAGCGGAGCAGGGGTATACGGCTACACCTTC. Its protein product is CASGAGVYGYTF.

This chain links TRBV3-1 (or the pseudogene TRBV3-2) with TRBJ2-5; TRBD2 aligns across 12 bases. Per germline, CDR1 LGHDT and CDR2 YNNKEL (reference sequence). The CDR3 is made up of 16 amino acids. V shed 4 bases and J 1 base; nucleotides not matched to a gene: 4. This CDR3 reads CASSPWTSGAQETQYF. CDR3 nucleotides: TGTGCCAGCAGCCCCTGGACTAGCGGGGCCCAAGAGACCCAGTACTTC.

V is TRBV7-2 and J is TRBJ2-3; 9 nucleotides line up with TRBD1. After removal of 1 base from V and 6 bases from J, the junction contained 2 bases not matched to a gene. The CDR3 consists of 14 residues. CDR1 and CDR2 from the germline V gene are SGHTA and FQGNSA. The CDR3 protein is CASSLGDRADTQYF. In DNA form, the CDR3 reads TGTGCCAGCAGCTTAGGGGACAGGGCGGATACGCAGTATTTT.

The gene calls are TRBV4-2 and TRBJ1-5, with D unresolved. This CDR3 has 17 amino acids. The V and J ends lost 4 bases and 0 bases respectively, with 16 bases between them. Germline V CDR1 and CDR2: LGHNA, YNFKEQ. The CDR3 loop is CASSPAGWVDSNQPQHF. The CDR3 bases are TGTGCCAGCAGCCCCGCGGGGTGGGTTGATAGCAATCAGCCCCAGCATTTT.

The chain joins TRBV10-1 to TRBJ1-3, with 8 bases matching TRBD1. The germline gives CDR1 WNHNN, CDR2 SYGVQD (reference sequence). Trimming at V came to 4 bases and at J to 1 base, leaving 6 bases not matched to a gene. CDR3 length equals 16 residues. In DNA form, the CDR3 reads TGCGCCAGCAGTGTGAACAGGGGGACATCTGGAAACACCATATATTTT. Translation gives CASSVNRGTSGNTIYF.

The CDR3 protein is CASSVAPSSHYEQYF. Written as DNA, the CDR3 is TGTGCCAGCAGCGTAGCTCCCTCGAGTCACTACGAGCAGTACTTC. V gene TRBV9 combines with J gene TRBJ2-7; D remains ambiguous. CDR1 SGDLS and CDR2 YYNGEE come from the germline V gene. This CDR3 contains 15 residues. Trimming removed 0 bases at V and 3 bases at J, with 13 bases between.

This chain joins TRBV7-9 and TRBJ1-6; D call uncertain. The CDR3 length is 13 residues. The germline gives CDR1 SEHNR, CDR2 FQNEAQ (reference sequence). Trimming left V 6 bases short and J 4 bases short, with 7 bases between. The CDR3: CASSSGYNSPLHF. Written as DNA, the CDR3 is TGTGCCAGCAGTTCAGGTTATAATTCACCCCTCCACTTT.

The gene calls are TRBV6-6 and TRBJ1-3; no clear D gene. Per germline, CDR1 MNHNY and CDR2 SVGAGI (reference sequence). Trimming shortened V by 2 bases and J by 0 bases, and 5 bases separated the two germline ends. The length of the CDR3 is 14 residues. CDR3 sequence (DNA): TGTGCCAGCAGTTACGATAGCTCTGGAAACACCATATATTTT. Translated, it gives CASSYDSSGNTIYF.

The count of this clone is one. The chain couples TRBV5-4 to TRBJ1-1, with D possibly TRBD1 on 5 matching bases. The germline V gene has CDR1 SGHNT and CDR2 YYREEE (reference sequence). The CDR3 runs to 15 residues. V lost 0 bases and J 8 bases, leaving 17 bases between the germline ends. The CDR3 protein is CASSLGQINTVEAFF. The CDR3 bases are TGTGCCAGCAGCTTGGGACAGATTAACACTGTGGAAGCTTTCTTT.

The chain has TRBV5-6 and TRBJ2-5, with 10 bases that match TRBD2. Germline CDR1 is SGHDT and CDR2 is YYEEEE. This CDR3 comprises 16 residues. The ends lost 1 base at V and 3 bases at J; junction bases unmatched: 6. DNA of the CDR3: TGTGCCAGCAGCTTGCTGGTAGCGGGGGGCAAAGAGACCCAGTACTTC. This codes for CASSLLVAGGKETQYF.